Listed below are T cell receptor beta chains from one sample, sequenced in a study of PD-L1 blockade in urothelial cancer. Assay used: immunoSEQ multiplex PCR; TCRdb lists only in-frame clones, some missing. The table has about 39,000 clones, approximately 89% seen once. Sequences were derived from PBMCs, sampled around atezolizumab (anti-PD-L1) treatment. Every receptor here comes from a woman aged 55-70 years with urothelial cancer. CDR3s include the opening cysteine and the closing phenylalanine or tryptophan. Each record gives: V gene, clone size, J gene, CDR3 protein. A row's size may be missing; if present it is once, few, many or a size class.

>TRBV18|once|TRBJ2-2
CASSKGLAGVRAGELFF
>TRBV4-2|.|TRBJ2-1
CASSHPGSSYNEQFF
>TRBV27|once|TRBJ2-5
CASSTTWTSGETQYF
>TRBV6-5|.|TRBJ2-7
CASRQSGRGPYEQYF
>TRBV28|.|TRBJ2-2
CASSLPGLAYTGELFF
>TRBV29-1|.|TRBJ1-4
CSVAGGGEKLFF
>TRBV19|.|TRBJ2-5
CASSDSPLTAKYF
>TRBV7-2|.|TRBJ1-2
CASSLGGLNYGYTF
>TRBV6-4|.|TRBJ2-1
CASSSYGRVNEQFF
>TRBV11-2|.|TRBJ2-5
CASRAGLQETQYF
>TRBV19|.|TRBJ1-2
CASSNRGTRFGNSGYTF
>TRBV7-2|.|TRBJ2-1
CASSFRGVNEQFF
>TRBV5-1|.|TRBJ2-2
CASHRTGDTGELFF
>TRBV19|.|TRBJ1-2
CASSSMTGTYGYTF
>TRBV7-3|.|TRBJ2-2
CASSIRGGATGELFF
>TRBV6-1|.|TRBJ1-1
CASSEDRNTEAFF
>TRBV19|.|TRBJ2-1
CASKLAGDAYNEQFF
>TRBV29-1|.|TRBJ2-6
CSVEGLQETGANVLTF
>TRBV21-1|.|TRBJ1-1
CASTGMRGRRTEAFF
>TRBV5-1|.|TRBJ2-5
CASSLSPGTGGETQYF
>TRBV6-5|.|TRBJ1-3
CASSYSRGNTIYF
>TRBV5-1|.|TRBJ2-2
CASRSFARNTGELFF
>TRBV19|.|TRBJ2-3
CASSMGRYTDTQYF
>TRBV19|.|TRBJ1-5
CASSMEGVQPQHF
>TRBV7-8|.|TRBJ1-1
CASSYGLQGFMRNTEAFF
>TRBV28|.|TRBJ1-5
CASRGDRGRWQPQHF
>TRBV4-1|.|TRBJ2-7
CASSQDQLSGRVYEQYF
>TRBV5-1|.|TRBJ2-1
CASSLMPSTYNEQFF
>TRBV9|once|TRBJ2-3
CASSAGQGNLDTQYF
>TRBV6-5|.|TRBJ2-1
CASSYGQGSFYNEQFF
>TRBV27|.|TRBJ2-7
CASSSYRETYEQYF
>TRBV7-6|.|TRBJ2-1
CASSPRLAGGYNEQFF
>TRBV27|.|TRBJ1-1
CASSFSPVTEAFF
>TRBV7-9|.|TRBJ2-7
CASSLSRSYYEQYF
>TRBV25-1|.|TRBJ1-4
CASSAQGQGNEKLFF
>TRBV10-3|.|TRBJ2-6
CAISDLAPGANVLTF
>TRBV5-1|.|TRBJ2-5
CASSPNRLPAETQYF
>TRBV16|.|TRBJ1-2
CASSHGPAGHRFIGYTF
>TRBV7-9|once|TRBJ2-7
CASSPGTSGSSYEQYF
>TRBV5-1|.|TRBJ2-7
CASSISLHSSYEQYF
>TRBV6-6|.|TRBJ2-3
CASRDKASTQYF